Following are 7 T cell receptor beta chains from one sample sequenced in a study of control samples from healthy donors and cancer patients. Assay used: immunoSEQ multiplex PCR; TCRdb lists only in-frame clones, some missing. The data show 95,000 to 150,000 clones, with around 87% seen just once and 2.9% held by the top ten. Sequenced material: blood. Receptors were obtained from a man aged 55 to 70 in good health.

This clone was seen just once. This chain uses TRBV28 with TRBJ2-7, with D perhaps TRBD2 (6 bases). Deletions cut 4 bases from V and 6 bases from J, with 16 bases between. The CDR3 has 14 amino acids. Germline-derived CDR1 and CDR2 are MDHEN and SYDVKM. The CDR3 nucleotides are TGTGCCAGCAGTTCCCCTAAGAGGGAGGTCGAGCAGTACTTC. Amino acids: CASSSPKREVEQYF.

V and J are TRBV9 and TRBJ1-6; no clear D gene. Trimming pared 0 bases from V and 6 bases from J, leaving 7 bases between. From germline, CDR1 is SGDLS and CDR2 YYNGEE. The CDR3 loop spans 14 amino acids. The CDR3 nucleotides read TGTGCCAGCAGCGTAGACGGAGTTAATTCACCCCTCCACTTT. It yields the protein CASSVDGVNSPLHF. Full variable domain (remainder filled in from reference TRBV9 and TRBJ1-6): DSGVTQTPKHLITATGQRVTLRCSPRSGDLSVYWYQQSLDQGLQFLIQYYNGEERAKGNILERFSAQQFPDLHSELNLSSLELGDSALYFCASSVDGVNSPLHFGNGTRLTVT.

The sample holds a few counts of this clone. The rearrangement links TRBV24-1 to TRBJ1-5, with D perhaps TRBD1 (6 bases). V lost 3 bases to trimming and J lost 4 bases, with 15 bases between them. Germline V gives CDR1 KGHDR, CDR2 SFDVKD. CDR3 length: 16 amino acids. The CDR3 here is CATSDRTEGVNQPQHF. CDR3 in DNA: TGTGCCACCAGTGATCGGACCGAGGGGGTTAATCAGCCCCAGCATTTT.

This chain joins TRBV28 and TRBJ1-5, with 9 bases that match TRBD1. Germline V gene data show CDR1 as MDHEN and CDR2 as SYDVKM. This CDR3 is 14 amino acids long. Unmatched junction bases numbered 5, after V lost 5 bases and J lost 6 bases. As DNA, the CDR3 is TGTGCCAGCAGTGTCGGGACAGGGAGTCAGCCCCAGCATTTT. This translates into CASSVGTGSQPQHF.

The chain recombines TRBV19 with TRBJ1-4; D uncertain. The germline V and J ends were trimmed by 0 bases and 4 bases, with 12 bases remaining between them. In germline, CDR1 is LNHDA, CDR2 SQIVND (reference sequence). CDR3 length: 16 residues. The CDR3 DNA is TGTGCCAGTAGTATAGATGCCGGTAGGGTTAATGAAAAACTGTTTTTT. Its protein product is CASSIDAGRVNEKLFF.

V gene TRBV3-1 (or the pseudogene TRBV3-2) combines with J gene TRBJ2-7; 8 nucleotides agree with TRBD1. CDR1 is LGHDT, CDR2 YNNKEL, per germline (reference sequence). V trimming: 2 bases; J trimming: 5 bases; junction bases outside the gene matches: 8. This CDR3 has 15 amino acids. The CDR3 here is CASSQYSGGLNEQYF. CDR3 nucleotides: TGTGCCAGCAGCCAATACTCAGGGGGCCTGAACGAGCAGTACTTC.

The chain has TRBV19 and TRBJ2-1, with D possibly being TRBD1 (6 bases). CDR1 LNHDA and CDR2 SQIVND come from the germline V gene (reference sequence). Trimming removed 5 bases from V and 8 bases from J, with 22 bases in between. This CDR3 contains 16 residues. CDR3 residues: CASSFRRRGSVDEQFF. Written as DNA, the CDR3 is TGTGCCAGTAGTTTCCGGCGCAGGGGATCTGTCGATGAGCAGTTCTTC.